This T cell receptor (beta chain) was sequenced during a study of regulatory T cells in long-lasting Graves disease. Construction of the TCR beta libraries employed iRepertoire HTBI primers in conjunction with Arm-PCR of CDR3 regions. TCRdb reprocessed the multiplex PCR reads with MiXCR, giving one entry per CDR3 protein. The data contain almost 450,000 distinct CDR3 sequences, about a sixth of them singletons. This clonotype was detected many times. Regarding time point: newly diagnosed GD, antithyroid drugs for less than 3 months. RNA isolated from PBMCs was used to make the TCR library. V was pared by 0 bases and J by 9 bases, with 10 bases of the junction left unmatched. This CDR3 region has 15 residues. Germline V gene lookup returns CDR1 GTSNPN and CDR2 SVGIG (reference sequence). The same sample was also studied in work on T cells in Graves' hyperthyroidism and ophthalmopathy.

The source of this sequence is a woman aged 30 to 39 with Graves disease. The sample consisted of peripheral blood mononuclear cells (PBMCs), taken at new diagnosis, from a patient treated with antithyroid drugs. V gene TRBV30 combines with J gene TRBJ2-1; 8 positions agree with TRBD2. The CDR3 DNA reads TGTGCCTGGAGTGTTTTCGGGACTAGAGTATTTGAGCAGTTCTTC. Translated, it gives CAWSVFGTRVFEQFF.